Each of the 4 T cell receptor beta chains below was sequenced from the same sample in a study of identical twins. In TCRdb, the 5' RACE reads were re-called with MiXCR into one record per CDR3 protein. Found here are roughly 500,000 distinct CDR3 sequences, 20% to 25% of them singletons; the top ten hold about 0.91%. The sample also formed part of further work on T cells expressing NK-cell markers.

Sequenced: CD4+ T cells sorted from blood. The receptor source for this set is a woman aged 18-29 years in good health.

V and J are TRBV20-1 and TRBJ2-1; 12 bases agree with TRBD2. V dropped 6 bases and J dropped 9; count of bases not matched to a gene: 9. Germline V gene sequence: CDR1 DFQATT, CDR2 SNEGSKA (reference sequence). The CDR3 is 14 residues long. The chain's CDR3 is CSAVLAGGFGEQFF. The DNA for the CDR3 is TGCAGTGCCGTACTAGCGGGAGGATTTGGTGAGCAGTTCTTC.

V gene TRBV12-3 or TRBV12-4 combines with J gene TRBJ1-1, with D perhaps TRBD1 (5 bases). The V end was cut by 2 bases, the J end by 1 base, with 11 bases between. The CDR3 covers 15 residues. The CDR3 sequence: CASSLPRVGNTEAFF. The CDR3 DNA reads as TGTGCCAGCAGTTTACCCAGGGTAGGGAACACTGAAGCTTTCTTT.

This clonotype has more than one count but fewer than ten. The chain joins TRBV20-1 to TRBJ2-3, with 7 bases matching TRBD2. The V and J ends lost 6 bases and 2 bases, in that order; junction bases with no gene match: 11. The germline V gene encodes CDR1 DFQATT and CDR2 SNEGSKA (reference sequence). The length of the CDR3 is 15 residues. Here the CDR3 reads CSALAGSGITDTQYF. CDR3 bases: TGCAGTGCCCTCGCGGGGAGCGGGATCACAGATACGCAGTATTTT.

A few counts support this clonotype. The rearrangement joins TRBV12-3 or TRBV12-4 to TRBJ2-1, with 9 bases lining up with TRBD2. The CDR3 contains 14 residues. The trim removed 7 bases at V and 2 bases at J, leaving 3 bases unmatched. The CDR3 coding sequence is TGTGCCAGCATTAGCGGGGGTCCCTACAATGAGCAGTTCTTC. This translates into CASISGGPYNEQFF.